Following are 17 T cell receptor beta chains from one sample sequenced in a study of blood T cell repertoires in COVID-19. The assay was immunoSEQ multiplex PCR, and TCRdb's table has in-frame clones only and misses some. The repertoire holds over 75,000 clones, with around 90% as singletons. Material for sequencing was peripheral blood. These receptors were taken from a human donor with COVID-19, enrolled during active disease. The donor label of this sample is uncertain.

The chain links TRBV6-5 to TRBJ1-6, with no clear D. V shed 2 bases and J shed 0 bases, with 8 bases lying between them. Per germline, CDR1 MNHEY and CDR2 SVGAGI. There are 16 residues in the CDR3. In DNA form, the CDR3 reads TGTGCCAGCAGTTACGTTGGGAGCTCCTATAATTCACCCCTCCACTTT. Its translation: CASSYVGSSYNSPLHF.

The gene calls are TRBV2 and TRBJ2-5; D gene unclear. From germline, CDR1 is SNHLY and CDR2 FYNNEI. Trimming cost V 2 bases and J 4 bases, with 14 bases left between them. CDR3 size: 15 residues. The CDR3 DNA follows: TGTGCCAGCAGTGAATCGCCCACCCTCAGAGAGACCCAGTACTTC. This gives the protein CASSESPTLRETQYF.

The gene calls are TRBV10-3 and TRBJ2-1, with 9 nucleotides matching TRBD1. CDR1 is ENHRY and CDR2 is SYGVKD in the germline V gene. The CDR3 spans 15 residues. Unmatched junction bases numbered 3, after V lost 0 bases and J lost 6 bases. CDR3 coding DNA: TGTGCCATCAGTGAGTCTAGGACAGGGGTCAATGAGCAGTTCTTC. This codes for CAISESRTGVNEQFF.

This chain links TRBV10-3 with TRBJ2-3, with D unresolved. CDR1 is ENHRY, CDR2 SYGVKD, per germline. V gave up 4 bases and J gave up 4 bases, with 9 bases separating them. CDR3 length: 13 residues. CDR3 bases: TGTGCCATCAGTGCTCAGGCATCAGATACGCAGTATTTT. It codes for CAISAQASDTQYF.

The chain has TRBV29-1 and TRBJ2-7; 8 positions agree with TRBD1. With V trimmed by 6 bases and J by 3 bases, 7 bases remained unmatched. Per germline, CDR1 SQVTM and CDR2 ANQGSEA. CDR3 size: 13 residues. This chain's CDR3 is CSVGAGTGYEQYF. The CDR3 DNA sequence: TGCAGCGTGGGAGCCGGGACAGGCTACGAGCAGTACTTC.

J is TRBJ1-2 and V is TRBV9, with 7 bases lining up with TRBD1. The V and J ends lost 0 bases and 6 bases, in that order; junction bases with no gene match: 8. Germline V gives CDR1 SGDLS, CDR2 YYNGEE. This CDR3 is built from 15 residues. The CDR3 sequence: CASSVEGGAGHGYTF. The CDR3 DNA sequence: TGTGCCAGCAGCGTAGAAGGGGGCGCGGGCCATGGCTACACCTTC.

The chain is built from TRBV3-1 (or the pseudogene TRBV3-2) and TRBJ1-5, with TRBD1 as a possible D gene (5 bases). The ends were cut back, 3 bases at V and 7 bases at J, with 7 bases in the middle. CDR1 LGHDT and CDR2 YNNKEL come from the germline V gene (reference sequence). CDR3 length: 12 residues. CDR3 in amino acids: CASSQGRQPQHF. The CDR3 DNA follows: TGTGCCAGCAGCCAGGGGCGCCAGCCCCAGCATTTT.

This sequence joins TRBV3-1 (or the pseudogene TRBV3-2) and TRBJ2-1; no definite D call. Germline CDR1 LGHDT, CDR2 YNNKEL (reference sequence). The CDR3 is 13 amino acids. V shed 0 bases and J shed 6 bases, with 6 bases lying between them. For the CDR3, the DNA is TGTGCCAGCAGCCAAGATTTACTCAATGAGCAGTTCTTC. It translates to CASSQDLLNEQFF.

This chain joins TRBV10-3 and TRBJ2-1; TRBD2 is a possible D gene (5 bases). Deletions cut 4 bases from V and 8 bases from J, with 12 bases between. Germline assignment: CDR1 ENHRY and CDR2 SYGVKD. This CDR3 spans 13 amino acids. CDR3 sequence (DNA): TGTGCCATCAGTGTGGAGTCCGGGGATGAGCAGTTCTTC. It yields the protein CAISVESGDEQFF.

The rearrangement uses TRBV4-1 and TRBJ1-2, with 7 bases fitting TRBD1. The CDR3 extends over 14 amino acids. Losses at the gene ends were 8 bases for V and 5 bases for J; bases not matched to a gene: 11. CDR1 and CDR2 from the germline V gene are MGHRA and YSYEKL. The CDR3, as DNA: TGCGCCAGCTCGCCAGGAGACAGGGCGTATGGCTACACCTTC. Its protein product is CASSPGDRAYGYTF.

Only a few counts were recorded for this clone. In nucleotides, the CDR3 is TGTGCCAGCAGTTTTAGCGGGGGGGAAGAGACCCAGTACTTC. Encoded protein: CASSFSGGEETQYF. This chain connects TRBV6-5 to TRBJ2-5; TRBD2 matches at 11 bases. V lost 4 bases to trimming and J lost 3 bases; unmatched junction nucleotides: 1. Germline V gene sequence: CDR1 MNHEY, CDR2 SVGAGI. This CDR3 region has 14 residues.

The rearrangement joins TRBV5-1 to TRBJ1-1, with D perhaps matching TRBD1 (6 bases). The CDR3 totals 17 residues. Germline V gene sequence: CDR1 SGHRS, CDR2 YFSETQ. Trimming removed 0 bases at V and 0 bases at J, with 15 bases between. CDR3 in amino acids: CASSLGQRRGMNTEAFF. In nucleotides, the CDR3 is TGCGCCAGCAGCTTGGGGCAGCGTAGGGGGATGAACACTGAAGCTTTCTTT. Together with reference TRBV5-1 and TRBJ1-1, the CDR3 gives the full variable domain: KAGVTQTPRYLIKTRGQQVTLSCSPISGHRSVSWYQQTPGQGLQFLFEYFSETQRNKGNFPGRFSGRQFSNSRSEMNVSTLELGDSALYLCASSLGQRRGMNTEAFFGQGTRLTVV.

The V gene is TRBV27, the J gene TRBJ2-1; D perhaps matches TRBD2 (5 bases). In germline, CDR1 is MNHEY, CDR2 SMNVEV (reference sequence). Between the trimmed V and J ends, which lost 9 bases and 4 bases, there was a span of 19 bases. This CDR3 has 15 amino acids. CDR3 amino acids: CASNSGFMGYNEQFF. CDR3 nucleotide sequence: TGTGCCAGTAACTCGGGGTTCATGGGGTACAATGAGCAGTTCTTC.

The chain has TRBV6-5 and TRBJ2-5, with 11 positions matching TRBD2. Germline V gene sequence: CDR1 MNHEY, CDR2 SVGAGI. This CDR3 is 13 amino acids long. The CDR3 sequence: CGTSGGYQETQYF. In nucleotides, the CDR3 is TGTGGTACTAGCGGGGGCTACCAAGAGACCCAGTACTTC.

The chain is built from TRBV4-1 and TRBJ1-5, with TRBD1 matching over 7 bases. Losses at the gene ends were 1 base for V and 10 bases for J; bases not matched to a gene: 19. Germline V lookup: CDR1 MGHRA, CDR2 YSYEKL. CDR3 size: 18 residues. The CDR3 region has the DNA TGCGCCAGCAGCCAAGGGCCACTAGACAGGGCCCATGGTGTCCCCCAGCATTTT. Protein: CASSQGPLDRAHGVPQHF.

The chain uses TRBV9 and TRBJ2-1; 12 bases agree with TRBD1. Germline V CDR1 and CDR2: SGDLS, YYNGEE. The CDR3 extends over 15 amino acids. V was pared by 3 bases and J by 4 bases, with 2 bases of the junction left unmatched. The CDR3 DNA follows: TGTGCCAGCAGCGCGGGACAGGGGGCTTACAATGAGCAGTTCTTC. This codes for CASSAGQGAYNEQFF.

This sequence joins TRBV19 and TRBJ2-7; 9 bases map to TRBD1. This CDR3 comprises 14 residues. From germline, CDR1 is LNHDA and CDR2 SQIVND (reference sequence). V shed 5 bases and J 4 bases; nucleotides not matched to a gene: 6. CDR3 protein: CASSPRTGVYEQYF. The CDR3 coding sequence is TGTGCCAGTAGTCCTCGGACAGGGGTGTACGAGCAGTACTTC.